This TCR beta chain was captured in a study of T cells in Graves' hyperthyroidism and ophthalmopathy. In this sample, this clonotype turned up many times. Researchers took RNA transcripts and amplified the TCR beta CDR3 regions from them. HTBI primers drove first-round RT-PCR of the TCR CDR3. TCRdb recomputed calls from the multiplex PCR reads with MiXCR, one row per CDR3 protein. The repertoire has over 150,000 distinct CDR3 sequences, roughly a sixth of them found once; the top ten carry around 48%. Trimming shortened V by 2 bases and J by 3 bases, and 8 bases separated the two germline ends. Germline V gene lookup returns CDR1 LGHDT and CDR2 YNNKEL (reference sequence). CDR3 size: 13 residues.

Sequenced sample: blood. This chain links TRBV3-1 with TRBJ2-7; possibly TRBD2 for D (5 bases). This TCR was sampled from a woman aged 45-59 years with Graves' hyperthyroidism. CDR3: CASSQRGFYEQYF. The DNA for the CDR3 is TGTGCCAGCAGCCAAAGAGGGTTCTACGAGCAGTACTTC.